This TCR beta chain was recovered during a study of blood T cell repertoires in COVID-19. For the study at large: The study drew acute and convalescent COVID-19 samples from the United States, Italy and Spain. From T cells, B-cell-depleted T cells, or PBMCs came the material, which was cDNA or gDNA.

The repertoire was sequenced with immunoSEQ multiplex PCR; TCRdb's copy has only in-frame clones and lacks some. Among 200,000 to 300,000 clones listed, over 80% were seen once. This TCR derives from a woman between 40 and 50 years old who had recovered from COVID-19. Sequencing was performed on peripheral blood.

CDR3 loop: CASSLMPGDITEAFF. The CDR3 DNA sequence: TGTGCCAGCAGCTTAATGCCAGGGGATATCACTGAAGCTTTCTTT. The V gene is TRBV7-3, the J gene TRBJ1-1; tentatively, D is TRBD1 (6 bases). Germline assignment: CDR1 SGHTA and CDR2 FQGTGA. The V gene lost 1 base and the J gene lost 4 bases, with 13 bases spanning the gap. The CDR3 has 15 amino acids. Filled out from reference TRBV7-3 and TRBJ1-1, the complete variable domain reads GAGVSQTPSNKVTEKGKYVELRCDPISGHTALYWYRQSLGQGPEFLIYFQGTGAADDSGLPNDRFFAVRPEGSVSTLKIQRTERGDSAVYLCASSLMPGDITEAFFGQGTRLTVV.